This entry features one T cell receptor beta chain sequence. Its antigen is not identified. The record originates from a study of cytomegalovirus exposure and HLA in healthy donors. The germline V gene encodes CDR1 GTSNPN and CDR2 SVGIG (reference sequence). Between the trimmed V and J ends, which lost 2 bases and 0 bases, there was a span of 13 bases. The CDR3 loop spans 15 amino acids. Primers included in the PCR were 60 Vbeta and 13 Jbeta primers. The data were produced by immunoSEQ multiplex PCR, yet TCRdb's version contains in-frame clones alone and is incomplete. The data show 140,000 to 150,000 clones, 60% to 85% seen once. General study results and limits: Association of a missense DCLRE1C variant with TCR beta V- and J-gene trimming was reported in a later analysis.

Sequenced input: PBMCs. The V call is TRBV30, the J call TRBJ1-2, with D perhaps TRBD1 (5 bases). The clonotype comes from a man younger than 45 in good health and CMV-seronegative. Here the CDR3 reads CAWSLGEGANYGYTF. The CDR3 DNA reads as TGTGCCTGGAGTTTAGGGGAAGGGGCTAACTATGGCTACACCTTC.